These 10 T cell receptor beta chains were sequenced from one sample in a study of T cell responses to AZD1222 COVID-19 vaccine. Sequencing was performed with immunoSEQ multiplex PCR; in TCRdb, only in-frame clones are kept and a portion is missing. The sample lists 75,000 to 90,000 clones; around 90% were seen once. This material consisted of peripheral blood, taken on day 0 of AZD1222 vaccination. The receptors originated from an adult in good health.

The chain combines TRBV6-6 with TRBJ2-5; 11 bases align to TRBD1. With 5 bases clipped from V and 6 bases from J, the junction kept 8 bases outside the gene matches. The CDR3 loop spans 15 amino acids. Germline CDR1 and CDR2: MNHNY and SVGAGI (reference sequence). CDR3 bases: TGTGCCAGCAGTACTGGACAGGGGGCAGGAAAGACCCAGTACTTC. Amino acid sequence: CASSTGQGAGKTQYF.

The chain couples TRBV6-5 to TRBJ2-2; D gene uncertain. Germline V gene sequence: CDR1 MNHEY, CDR2 SVGAGI. The CDR3 runs 15 residues. V dropped 2 bases and J dropped 5 bases, with 12 bases sitting between them. This CDR3 reads CASSYDQYLTGELFF. In nucleotides, the CDR3 is TGTGCCAGCAGTTACGATCAGTACCTGACCGGGGAGCTGTTTTTT.

This chain connects TRBV5-1 to TRBJ1-5; 10 nucleotides match TRBD1. The CDR3 length is 14 residues. J was trimmed by 7 bases and V by 5 bases; bases with no gene match: 6. Germline V CDR1 and CDR2: SGHRS, YFSETQ. The CDR3 sequence is CASREGTGEQPQHF. CDR3 DNA sequence: TGCGCCAGCAGGGAAGGGACAGGGGAACAGCCCCAGCATTTT.

The V and J genes are TRBV7-2 and TRBJ1-3; 7 bases line up with TRBD1. Germline V gene sequence: CDR1 SGHTA, CDR2 FQGNSA. This CDR3 comprises 17 residues. The V segment lost 2 bases and the J segment 0 bases; nucleotides outside the gene matches: 7. This CDR3 is CASSLLGTAHSGNTIYF. The CDR3 DNA is TGTGCCAGCAGCTTATTGGGGACAGCCCACTCTGGAAACACCATATATTTT.

The chain has TRBV7-3 and TRBJ1-2, with D possibly matching TRBD1 (5 bases). Between the trimmed V and J ends, which lost 5 bases and 0 bases, there was a span of 19 bases. The germline V gene has CDR1 SGHTA and CDR2 FQGTGA. The CDR3 is made up of 17 amino acids. CDR3 sequence: CASSPQYLQETNYGYTF. The CDR3 DNA sequence: TGTGCCAGCAGCCCACAATATTTACAGGAGACTAACTATGGCTACACCTTC.

The chain couples TRBV19 to TRBJ1-5; 10 nucleotides agree with TRBD1. This CDR3 is built from 14 residues. Germline CDR1 LNHDA, CDR2 SQIVND (reference sequence). The V gene end was trimmed by 6 bases and the J gene end by 6 bases; junction bases not matched to a gene: 5. This CDR3 reads CASSPTGGGQPQHF. The CDR3 nucleotides are TGTGCCAGTAGCCCGACAGGGGGCGGTCAGCCCCAGCATTTT.

This clone was found once. The chain uses TRBV7-9 and TRBJ2-2; no clear D gene. V was cut by 5 bases and J by 2 bases, with 12 bases left in between. This CDR3 comprises 15 residues. Germline V gene lookup returns CDR1 SEHNR and CDR2 FQNEAQ (reference sequence). The DNA of the CDR3 is TGTGCCAGCAGCGCTCCCAACCGAAACACCGGGGAGCTGTTTTTT. Amino acid sequence: CASSAPNRNTGELFF.

V and J are TRBV2 and TRBJ2-7; D is unresolved. V shed 7 bases and J shed 2 bases, with 18 bases lying between them. The CDR3 totals 15 residues. The germline CDR1 and CDR2 sequences are SNHLY and FYNNEI. The DNA for the CDR3 is TGTGCCAGCAAACGTGATAGGGCGGAAACCTACGAGCAGTACTTC. It codes for CASKRDRAETYEQYF.

V gene TRBV5-1 combines with J gene TRBJ1-1; D not certain. V was clipped by 0 bases and J by 3 bases, with 9 bases between them. This CDR3 is built from 14 residues. The V gene's germline CDR1 is SGHRS and CDR2 YFSETQ. The CDR3 region has the DNA TGCGCCAGCAGCTTGGGTTTTGAGTACACTGAAGCTTTCTTT. Encoded protein: CASSLGFEYTEAFF.

About this clone: At one of its ends the junction is not consistent with the germline gene, which may arise from a read error. The chain carries TRBV4-2 and TRBJ2-2, with D possibly called TRBD1 or TRBD2 (5 bases each). The CDR3 runs to 19 residues. CDR1 and CDR2 (germline): LGHNA, YNFKEQ. The CDR3 here is CASSQDGAGLIPKTGELFF. CDR3 bases: TGTGCCAGCAGCCAAGATGGGGCGGGTTTGATACCGAAGACCGGGGAGCTGTTTTTT.